Described below is a single T cell receptor beta chain sequence and its context. The method was immunoSEQ multiplex PCR; TCRdb's version includes in-frame clones alone and lacks a portion of them. The data contain about 220,000 clones, approximately 83% of them singletons. Germline CDR1 reads SNHLY; CDR2 reads FYNNEI. V lost 6 bases, J lost 10 bases, and 13 bases lay in between. This CDR3 is 12 amino acids long. This sample is part of a study of blood T cell repertoires in COVID-19. Cohort placement rested on clinical history that participants reported themselves. This sequence was found in a woman in her thirties or forties with acute COVID-19. The rearrangement links TRBV2 to TRBJ2-1; weak D call: TRBD2 (6 bases). The sample consisted of PBMCs or T cells enriched from blood (not recorded which). In nucleotides, the CDR3 is TGTGCCAGCAGGACGGGGGTAGAGGAGCAGTTCTTC. It yields the protein CASRTGVEEQFF.